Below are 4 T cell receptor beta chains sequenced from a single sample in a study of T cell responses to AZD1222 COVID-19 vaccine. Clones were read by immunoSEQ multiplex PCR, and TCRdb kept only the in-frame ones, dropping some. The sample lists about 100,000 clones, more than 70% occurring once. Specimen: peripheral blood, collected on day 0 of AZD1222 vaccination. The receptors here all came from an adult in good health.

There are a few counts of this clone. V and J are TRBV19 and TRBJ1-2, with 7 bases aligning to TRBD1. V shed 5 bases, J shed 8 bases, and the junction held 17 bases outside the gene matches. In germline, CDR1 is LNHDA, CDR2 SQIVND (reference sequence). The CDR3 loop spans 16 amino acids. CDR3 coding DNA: TGTGCCAGTAGTCCGCCACAGGGGCAGGTTTTCTACGGCTACACCTTC. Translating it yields CASSPPQGQVFYGYTF.

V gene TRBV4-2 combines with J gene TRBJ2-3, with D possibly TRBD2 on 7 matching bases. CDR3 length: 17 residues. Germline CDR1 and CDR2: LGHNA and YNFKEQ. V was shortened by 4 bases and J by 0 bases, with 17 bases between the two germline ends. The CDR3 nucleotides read TGTGCCAGCAGCCCCTCACGAGGGGGGGTAAGCACAGATACGCAGTATTTT. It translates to CASSPSRGGVSTDTQYF.

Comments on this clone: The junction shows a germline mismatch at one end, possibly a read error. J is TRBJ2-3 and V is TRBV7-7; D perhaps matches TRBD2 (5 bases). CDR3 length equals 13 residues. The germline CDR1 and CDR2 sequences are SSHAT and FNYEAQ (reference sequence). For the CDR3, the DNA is TGTGCTAGCAGCTTAGAGGGTAGAGATACGCAGTATTTT. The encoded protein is CASSLEGRDTQYF. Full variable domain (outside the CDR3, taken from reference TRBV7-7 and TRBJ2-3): GAGVSQSPRYKVTKRGQDVTLRCDPISSHATLYWYQQALGQGPEFLTYFNYEAQPDKSGLPSDRFSAERPEGSISTLTIQRTEQRDSAMYRCASSLEGRDTQYFGPGTRLTVL.

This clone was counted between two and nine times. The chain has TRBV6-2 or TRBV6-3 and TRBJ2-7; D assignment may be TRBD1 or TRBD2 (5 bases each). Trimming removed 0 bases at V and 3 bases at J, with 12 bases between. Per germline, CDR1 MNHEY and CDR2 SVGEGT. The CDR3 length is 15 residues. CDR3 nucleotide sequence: TGTGCCAGCAGTTACTCCGGGACGAAAAACTACGAGCAGTACTTC. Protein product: CASSYSGTKNYEQYF.